A selection of T cell receptor beta chains follows, all from one sample in a study of blood T cell repertoires in COVID-19. Clones were sequenced by immunoSEQ multiplex PCR, and TCRdb holds only the in-frame ones, with some missing. The table has roughly 360,000 clones, roughly 80% seen once. Material: peripheral blood. Source of these receptors: a human donor with acute or convalescent COVID-19. The donor label of this sample is uncertain. Each CDR3 is given with its conserved first and last residue. The D gene is left open where the match is weak. The size entry is marked missing in some rows and otherwise reads once, few, many or a size class.

v_gene: TRBV5-1
j_gene: TRBJ1-1
d_gene: -
abundance: -
CDR3nt: TGCGCCAGCAGCGAGCCGGGTTGGAGTGAAGCTTTCTTT
CDR3aa: CASSEPGWSEAFF

v_gene: TRBV9
j_gene: TRBJ2-7
d_gene: TRBD1
abundance: -
CDR3nt: TGTGCCAGCAGCATAGGGACAGGGGGAGCCTACGAGCAGTACTTC
CDR3aa: CASSIGTGGAYEQYF

v_gene: TRBV24-1
j_gene: TRBJ2-2
d_gene: -
abundance: -
CDR3nt: TGTGCCACCAGTGATTGGGGGGTAGGGAACACCGGGGAGCTGTTTTTT
CDR3aa: CATSDWGVGNTGELFF

v_gene: TRBV3-1/TRBV3-2
j_gene: TRBJ2-7
d_gene: -
abundance: -
CDR3nt: TGTGCCAGCAGCCAAGATCATGACTCCGGGGAGCAGTACTTC
CDR3aa: CASSQDHDSGEQYF

v_gene: TRBV7-9
j_gene: TRBJ1-1
d_gene: -
abundance: -
CDR3nt: TGTGCCAGCAGCGCCCCGCCAGGGGCTTATCAAGCTTTCTTT
CDR3aa: CASSAPPGAYQAFF

v_gene: TRBV6-5
j_gene: TRBJ1-4
d_gene: TRBD1
abundance: -
CDR3nt: TGTGCCAGCAGTCAACGACAGGGTTGGGAAAAACTGTTTTTT
CDR3aa: CASSQRQGWEKLFF

v_gene: TRBV11-3
j_gene: TRBJ1-1
d_gene: -
abundance: -
CDR3nt: TGTGCCAGCAGCCGACAGCCCAACACTGAAGCTTTCTTT
CDR3aa: CASSRQPNTEAFF

v_gene: TRBV7-9
j_gene: TRBJ2-5
d_gene: -
abundance: once
CDR3nt: TGTGCCAGCAGCCGGACTCAAGGGACCCAGTACTTC
CDR3aa: CASSRTQGTQYF

v_gene: TRBV30
j_gene: TRBJ2-7
d_gene: TRBD1
abundance: few
CDR3nt: TGTGCCTGGAGAGCGGGACAGGGGTCCTACGAGCAGTACTTC
CDR3aa: CAWRAGQGSYEQYF

v_gene: TRBV10-3
j_gene: TRBJ2-7
d_gene: TRBD1
abundance: -
CDR3nt: TGTGCCATCAGTGAGGCCGCCAGGACAGGGCCGGGGGATCCTCTACCCTACGAGCAGTACTTC
CDR3aa: CAISEAARTGPGDPLPYEQYF

v_gene: TRBV4-2
j_gene: TRBJ1-2
d_gene: TRBD1
abundance: -
CDR3nt: TGTGCCAGCAGCACTCCGGGACAGAGGCCTGGCTACACCTTC
CDR3aa: CASSTPGQRPGYTF

v_gene: TRBV30
j_gene: TRBJ1-4
d_gene: -
abundance: -
CDR3nt: TGTGCCTGGAGTGTCTTACGGACTGCTAATGAAAAACTGTTTTTT
CDR3aa: CAWSVLRTANEKLFF

v_gene: TRBV7-2
j_gene: TRBJ2-7
d_gene: TRBD1
abundance: few
CDR3nt: TGTGCCAGCAGCTTAGGCTCTACAGGGGGTAAATCCTACGAGCAGTACTTC
CDR3aa: CASSLGSTGGKSYEQYF

v_gene: TRBV3-1/TRBV3-2
j_gene: TRBJ2-7
d_gene: TRBD2
abundance: once
CDR3nt: TGTGCCAGCAGCCAAGCAGCGGGAGTCGACGAGCAGTACTTC
CDR3aa: CASSQAAGVDEQYF

v_gene: TRBV11-2
j_gene: TRBJ2-7
d_gene: -
abundance: -
CDR3nt: TGTGCCAGCAGCCACAGGAGTTACGAGCAGTACTTC
CDR3aa: CASSHRSYEQYF

v_gene: TRBV10-2
j_gene: TRBJ2-7
d_gene: TRBD1
abundance: -
CDR3nt: TGCGCCAGCAGGGACAGGAGAACCTACGAGCAGTACTTC
CDR3aa: CASRDRRTYEQYF

v_gene: TRBV6-6
j_gene: TRBJ2-5
d_gene: TRBD1
abundance: -
CDR3nt: TGTGCCAGCAGCAAGATGGACAGGGGCTTCCAAGAGACCCAGTACTTC
CDR3aa: CASSKMDRGFQETQYF

v_gene: TRBV28
j_gene: TRBJ2-7
d_gene: -
abundance: -
CDR3nt: TGTGCCAGCAGTTTAACCTCCACGGGACAAAACGAGCAGTACTTC
CDR3aa: CASSLTSTGQNEQYF

v_gene: TRBV28
j_gene: TRBJ2-6
d_gene: TRBD1
abundance: once
CDR3nt: TGTGCCAGCAGTCTGACAGGGGGCCCTCTTGGGGCCAACGTCCTGACTTTC
CDR3aa: CASSLTGGPLGANVLTF

v_gene: TRBV27
j_gene: TRBJ2-2
d_gene: TRBD2
abundance: -
CDR3nt: TGTGCCAGCAGTCCAGACGGACTAGCGCCCGGGGAGCTGTTTTTT
CDR3aa: CASSPDGLAPGELFF

v_gene: TRBV27
j_gene: TRBJ1-3
d_gene: TRBD1
abundance: -
CDR3nt: TGTGCCAGCAGTTCAATCCAGGGGGTTGGAAACACCATATATTTT
CDR3aa: CASSSIQGVGNTIYF

v_gene: TRBV28
j_gene: TRBJ2-3
d_gene: TRBD2
abundance: -
CDR3nt: TGTGCCAGCAGTTACCACAAGACTAGCGTGAGCACAGATACGCAGTATTTT
CDR3aa: CASSYHKTSVSTDTQYF

v_gene: TRBV19
j_gene: TRBJ2-1
d_gene: TRBD2
abundance: once
CDR3nt: TGTGCCAGTAGTATCCCGGGACTAGCGCCGTTAACCTACAATGAGCAGTTCTTC
CDR3aa: CASSIPGLAPLTYNEQFF

v_gene: TRBV11-2
j_gene: TRBJ2-7
d_gene: TRBD2
abundance: -
CDR3nt: TGTGCCAGCAGGGCTAGCGGGCCCTACGAGCAGTACTTC
CDR3aa: CASRASGPYEQYF

v_gene: TRBV5-1
j_gene: TRBJ1-4
d_gene: TRBD1
abundance: -
CDR3nt: TGCGCCAGCAGCCGGACAGGGGTAGGCGAAAAACTGTTTTTT
CDR3aa: CASSRTGVGEKLFF

v_gene: TRBV29-1
j_gene: TRBJ1-2
d_gene: -
abundance: -
CDR3nt: TGCAGCGTTGAAGCGGGGAGAAGCAGCGGCTACACCTTC
CDR3aa: CSVEAGRSSGYTF

v_gene: TRBV4-1
j_gene: TRBJ1-1
d_gene: TRBD1
abundance: -
CDR3nt: TGCGCCAGCAGCCAAGTGCCCCCGGGACAGGGACGGAGGACTGAAGCTTTCTTT
CDR3aa: CASSQVPPGQGRRTEAFF

v_gene: TRBV10-2
j_gene: TRBJ2-1
d_gene: -
abundance: -
CDR3nt: TGCGCCAGCAGTGACGCGGTAGGGGATGAGCAGTTCTTC
CDR3aa: CASSDAVGDEQFF

v_gene: TRBV4-1
j_gene: TRBJ1-1
d_gene: -
abundance: -
CDR3nt: TGCGCCAGCAGCCTATACTCTTCCCTTAACACTGAAGCTTTCTTT
CDR3aa: CASSLYSSLNTEAFF

v_gene: TRBV6-2/TRBV6-3
j_gene: TRBJ2-5
d_gene: -
abundance: -
CDR3nt: TGTGCCAGCAGTTACCCGGGACTCCAGTACTTC
CDR3aa: CASSYPGLQYF

v_gene: TRBV5-1
j_gene: TRBJ1-2
d_gene: TRBD1
abundance: -
CDR3nt: TGCGCCAGCAGCAAGGGACAGCTCTATGGCTACACCTTC
CDR3aa: CASSKGQLYGYTF

v_gene: TRBV6-6
j_gene: TRBJ2-2
d_gene: TRBD2
abundance: few
CDR3nt: TGTGCCAGCAATCCTTATAGCGGGAGCTGGGGGGAGCTGTTTTTT
CDR3aa: CASNPYSGSWGELFF

v_gene: TRBV6-1
j_gene: TRBJ1-6
d_gene: -
abundance: -
CDR3nt: TGTGCCAGCAGTGAAGCGCTTGGGCAGGGCGGTTCACCCCTCCACTTT
CDR3aa: CASSEALGQGGSPLHF

v_gene: TRBV5-6
j_gene: TRBJ1-6
d_gene: TRBD1
abundance: -
CDR3nt: TGTGCCAGCAGCTACTCCGGGACAGAGGCCTCACCCCTCCACTTT
CDR3aa: CASSYSGTEASPLHF

v_gene: TRBV28
j_gene: TRBJ2-7
d_gene: TRBD2
abundance: -
CDR3nt: TGTGCCAGCAGGGAACTAACTAGCGGGAGGTCCTACGAGCAGTACTTC
CDR3aa: CASRELTSGRSYEQYF

v_gene: TRBV6-1
j_gene: TRBJ1-5
d_gene: -
abundance: -
CDR3nt: TGTGCCAGTCGGGGTTATAGTGACAATCAGCCCCAGCATTTT
CDR3aa: CASRGYSDNQPQHF

v_gene: TRBV2
j_gene: TRBJ1-6
d_gene: TRBD1
abundance: -
CDR3nt: TGTGCCAGCGGAGAGGGACAGGGAAATTCACCCCTCCACTTT
CDR3aa: CASGEGQGNSPLHF

v_gene: TRBV3-1/TRBV3-2
j_gene: TRBJ1-6
d_gene: -
abundance: few
CDR3nt: TGTGCCAGCAGCCAAGGAGCCCTAAATTCACCCCTCCACTTT
CDR3aa: CASSQGALNSPLHF

v_gene: TRBV6-2/TRBV6-3
j_gene: TRBJ2-5
d_gene: TRBD2
abundance: -
CDR3nt: TGTGCCAGCAGTTACGCAGCGGGGGGGCTTCAGACCCAGTACTTC
CDR3aa: CASSYAAGGLQTQYF

v_gene: TRBV11-2
j_gene: TRBJ2-7
d_gene: -
abundance: -
CDR3nt: TGTGCCAGCAGCTTAGCGGGGAGTTCTGGTGTTTACGAGCAGTACTTC
CDR3aa: CASSLAGSSGVYEQYF

v_gene: TRBV4-1
j_gene: TRBJ2-1
d_gene: TRBD2
abundance: -
CDR3nt: TGCGCCAGCAGCCCAAAATACCCGACTAGCGGGGAATACAATGAGCAGTTCTTC
CDR3aa: CASSPKYPTSGEYNEQFF

v_gene: TRBV15
j_gene: TRBJ1-3
d_gene: -
abundance: -
CDR3nt: TGTGCCACCAGCAGAGATCGGGGCTCTGGAAACACCATATATTTT
CDR3aa: CATSRDRGSGNTIYF

v_gene: TRBV19
j_gene: TRBJ2-3
d_gene: -
abundance: -
CDR3nt: TGTGCCAGTAGTATAGTGGAAGGGGCAGATACGCAGTATTTT
CDR3aa: CASSIVEGADTQYF

v_gene: TRBV7-9
j_gene: TRBJ2-1
d_gene: -
abundance: once
CDR3nt: TGTGCCACGAACCGGGACACCCCCTACAATGAGCAGTTCTTC
CDR3aa: CATNRDTPYNEQFF

v_gene: TRBV7-6
j_gene: TRBJ2-2
d_gene: TRBD2
abundance: -
CDR3nt: TGTGCCAGCAGCTTATTCGGCGGGAGTGGTGTCGGGGAGCTGTTTTTT
CDR3aa: CASSLFGGSGVGELFF

v_gene: TRBV5-1
j_gene: TRBJ2-1
d_gene: -
abundance: -
CDR3nt: TGCGCCAGCTGGGGGGTGGGCGCCTACAATGAGCAGTTCTTC
CDR3aa: CASWGVGAYNEQFF

v_gene: TRBV3-1/TRBV3-2
j_gene: TRBJ2-7
d_gene: -
abundance: -
CDR3nt: TGTGCCAGCAGAGACCGTGGAGGAGGGTTTTACGAGCAGTACTTC
CDR3aa: CASRDRGGGFYEQYF

v_gene: TRBV6-1
j_gene: TRBJ1-3
d_gene: -
abundance: -
CDR3nt: TGTGCCAGCAGTGAGCAGCCCAGGGTAGGCTCTGGAAACACCATATATTTT
CDR3aa: CASSEQPRVGSGNTIYF

v_gene: TRBV27
j_gene: TRBJ2-2
d_gene: -
abundance: -
CDR3nt: TGTGCCAGCAAAAACAGGGTTCCCGGGGAGCTGTTTTTT
CDR3aa: CASKNRVPGELFF

v_gene: TRBV10-1
j_gene: TRBJ1-1
d_gene: TRBD1
abundance: once
CDR3nt: TGCGCCAGCAGCCGGACAGGCGGTAAATTCGCTGAAGCTTTCTTT
CDR3aa: CASSRTGGKFAEAFF

v_gene: TRBV19
j_gene: TRBJ1-2
d_gene: -
abundance: few
CDR3nt: TGTGCCAGTAGTAGGGCCGTTGGCTACACCTTC
CDR3aa: CASSRAVGYTF

v_gene: TRBV5-6
j_gene: TRBJ1-2
d_gene: TRBD1
abundance: few
CDR3nt: TGTGCCAGCAGCTTGGCGGACAGGGAACACTATGGCTACACCTTC
CDR3aa: CASSLADREHYGYTF

v_gene: TRBV6-6
j_gene: TRBJ1-5
d_gene: -
abundance: -
CDR3nt: TGTGCCAGCAGTCCCGGAGATTATCAGCCCCAGCATTTT
CDR3aa: CASSPGDYQPQHF

v_gene: TRBV19
j_gene: TRBJ1-3
d_gene: TRBD1
abundance: -
CDR3nt: TGTGCCAGTAGTACGGACAGGAGCTCTGGAAACACCATATATTTT
CDR3aa: CASSTDRSSGNTIYF

v_gene: TRBV29-1
j_gene: TRBJ1-2
d_gene: -
abundance: -
CDR3nt: TGCAGCGTATCCCTCCCTAACTATGGCTACACCTTC
CDR3aa: CSVSLPNYGYTF